These T cell receptor beta chains were read from a single sample in a study of T-cell reconstitution after alpha-beta-depleted transplantation in children. TCRdb fed the PCR reads into MiXCR, producing one record per CDR3 protein. This sample has around 440,000 distinct CDR3 sequences, with about 10% found just once. The specimen comprised PBMCs, sampled before TCRalphabeta/CD19-depleted stem cell transplant. The receptors were gathered from a child aged 2 to 15 with inherited bone marrow failure, due to receive a stem cell transplant. CDR3s include the opening cysteine and the closing phenylalanine or tryptophan. D genes are given only for firm matches. The listing skips clone size in some rows; elsewhere it reads once, few, many or a size class.

TRBV12-3/TRBV12-4	.	many	TRBJ2-6	TGTGCCAGCAGTCCCCGCAGCGGGTGGGCCAACGTCCTGACTTTC	CASSPRSGWANVLTF
TRBV12-3/TRBV12-4	TRBD1	.	TRBJ2-3	TGTGCCAGCAGGGGGACAGGGATATCCACAGATACGCAGTATTTT	CASRGTGISTDTQYF
TRBV20-1	.	few	TRBJ2-1	TGCAGTGCTAGACTAGTAACAACCTACAATGAGCAGTTCTTC	CSARLVTTYNEQFF
TRBV20-1	TRBD2	few	TRBJ2-5	TGCAGTGCTGGCGTTGCTAGCGGGCGGGAGACCCAGTACTTC	CSAGVASGRETQYF
TRBV14	.	many	TRBJ2-7	TGTGCCAGCAGCCCTCTAGGCGCCGGGCGCGACGAGCAGTACTTC	CASSPLGAGRDEQYF
TRBV29-1	.	many	TRBJ2-7	TGCAGCGTCGCTTGGGGGGTTGAGCAGTACTTC	CSVAWGVEQYF
TRBV5-1	.	many	TRBJ2-5	TGCGCCAGCAGCTTGTACAGGGCCAGAGAGACCCAGTACTTC	CASSLYRARETQYF
TRBV12-3/TRBV12-4	.	many	TRBJ2-1	TGTGCCAGCAGTAAGGACACCCACAATGAGCAGTTCTTC	CASSKDTHNEQFF
TRBV7-8	TRBD2	few	TRBJ2-5	TGTGCCAGCAACAAGGGAGGGCATGAAGAGACCCAGTACTTC	CASNKGGHEETQYF
TRBV5-1	.	few	TRBJ1-4	TGCGCCAGCAGCTTGGACAGCGGCTATGAAAAACTGTTTTTT	CASSLDSGYEKLFF
TRBV2	TRBD2	few	TRBJ2-1	TGTGCCAGCAGTGTCAAGACTAGCGGGGTCGGGGAGCAGTTCTTC	CASSVKTSGVGEQFF
TRBV12-3/TRBV12-4	TRBD2	many	TRBJ2-2	TGTGCCAGCAGCCACGCGGGGGGGAACACCGGGGAGCTGTTTTTT	CASSHAGGNTGELFF
TRBV5-6	TRBD1	many	TRBJ2-5	TGTGCCAGCAGCTTGGCTGGACAGGTTGAGACCCAGTACTTC	CASSLAGQVETQYF
TRBV15	TRBD1	many	TRBJ2-1	TGTGCCACCAGCAGAGATGTGACAGGGGGGGACCACAATGAGCAGTTCTTC	CATSRDVTGGDHNEQFF
TRBV12-3/TRBV12-4	TRBD2	many	TRBJ2-4	TGTGCCAGCAGTCCCCGGGGGGTGCCCGCAAACATTCAGTACTTC	CASSPRGVPANIQYF
TRBV20-1	.	many	TRBJ1-1	TGCAGTGCTAGTCCGGGCTTGAACACTGAAGCTTTCTTT	CSASPGLNTEAFF
TRBV11-2	.	few	TRBJ1-5	TGTGCCAGCAGCCTAGACTTCGGGCAGCCCCAGCATTTT	CASSLDFGQPQHF
TRBV11-2	.	.	TRBJ1-5	TGTGCCAGCAGCTTAGATCACAGGGAAGGCCAGCCCCAGCATTTT	CASSLDHREGQPQHF
TRBV10-3	TRBD1	many	TRBJ1-2	TGTGCCATCAGCGACAGGGGACTGAGCTATGGCTACACCTTC	CAISDRGLSYGYTF
TRBV20-1	TRBD1	many	TRBJ2-4	TGCAGTGCCACAAACCTGGGGACAGTCAAAAACATTCAGTACTTC	CSATNLGTVKNIQYF
TRBV4-1	.	many	TRBJ2-3	TGCGCCAGCAGCCAACCTGGTAGGGGTACAAAAGACACAGATACGCAGTATTTT	CASSQPGRGTKDTDTQYF
TRBV29-1	TRBD1	.	TRBJ1-6	TGCAGCGTGGAGACAGGGATCGGCTCACCCCTCCACTTT	CSVETGIGSPLHF
TRBV23-1	TRBD1	many	TRBJ1-1	TGCGCCAGCAGTCGCTACAGGGGGCCGAACACTGAAGCTTTCTTT	CASSRYRGPNTEAFF
TRBV12-3/TRBV12-4	.	many	TRBJ1-4	TGTGCCAGCAGTTTTGGACTGGAGCAGGAAAAACTGTTTTTT	CASSFGLEQEKLFF
TRBV19	.	many	TRBJ2-1	TGTGCCAGTAGTATGGGGTACCGAAGCTCCTACAATGAGCAGTTCTTC	CASSMGYRSSYNEQFF
TRBV19	.	many	TRBJ2-7	TGTGCCAGTAGTGCCCAACGGGACTCCCTCCCATACGAGCAGTACTTC	CASSAQRDSLPYEQYF
TRBV4-1	.	.	TRBJ2-2	TGCGCCAGCAGCCGGACCCGCGCGGGGACCGGGGAGCTGTTTTTT	CASSRTRAGTGELFF
TRBV20-1	.	few	TRBJ2-3	TGCAGTGCGGACACGGAGGGCACAGATACGCAGTATTTT	CSADTEGTDTQYF
TRBV25-1	.	many	TRBJ2-5	TGTGCCAGCAGTGAACTAATGTACGGGGAGACCCAGTACTTC	CASSELMYGETQYF
TRBV5-1	.	many	TRBJ1-1	TGCGCCAGCAGCTCCAGAGACCGGAGGACTGAAGCTTTCTTT	CASSSRDRRTEAFF
TRBV7-6	.	many	TRBJ2-6	TGTGCCAGCAGCTCACCAGCGGACCTCTCTGGGGCCAACGTCCTGACTTTC	CASSSPADLSGANVLTF
TRBV7-7	.	.	TRBJ2-3	TGTGCTAGCAGCTTGGACAGCCGTAGCACAGATACGCAGTATTTT	CASSLDSRSTDTQYF